Included here is one TCR beta chain sequence, with context. The clone's antigen remains unknown. It has no much larger one-base neighbor in the sample; base qualities were not kept. This entry is derived from a study of blood T cell repertoires in COVID-19 (dated by TCRdb to about 2020). As for the study more broadly: The collaborator samples originated in the United States, Italy and Spain and spanned the acute and convalescent phases of COVID-19. Samples came from the ongoing ImmuneRACE study (first 160 participants) plus 1,254 subjects from 6 global collaborators. The material from the prospective study consisted of cDNA or gDNA derived from T cells, B-cell-depleted T cells, or PBMCs. A de-identified subject ID, COVID-19 status, age in years and sex were almost always included in the sample metadata. The repertoires were made available in a free public database intended to serve as a resource for research on the immune response to SARS-CoV-2. Subjects who had been exposed to COVID-19, were actively infected with it, or had recovered from it provided the deeply sampled blood TCRbeta repertoires that made up the dataset. Where available, HLA class I and class II types were taken from metadata supplied by the sample provider and were not determined by assay-based typing. Broad study findings and their caveats: The quantity of clinical and demographic metadata differed by source and by participant and was supplied without curation.

Enrolling through a virtual design, the prospective study's participants ranged in age from roughly 18 to 100 years and lived across roughly 24 United States geographic areas. To assign participants to cohorts, the prospective study relied on clinical history that participants themselves reported in a screening survey and a study questionnaire. Recovered participants in ImmuneRACE Cohort 3 were defined by two consecutive negative NP/OP PCR tests, clearance by a healthcare professional, or resolution of symptoms. In the prospective study, whole blood, serum and a nasopharyngeal or oropharyngeal swab were collected from each participant by mobile phlebotomists. Over an approximately 2-month period, participants in the prospective study had the option of providing additional blood draws and questionnaires. Prospective study blood samples were shipped either frozen or at room temperature before DNA extraction.

TCRbeta CDR3 regions were amplified from genomic DNA by means of the immunoSEQ Assay, a bias-controlled multiplex PCR. The authors' pipeline ran thus. Within the assay, amplification of reference gene primers was used to estimate how many nucleated cells each sample contained. To quantify the absolute abundance of each unique TCRbeta CDR3 rearrangement, sequence reads were collapsed and filtered. Productive Simpson clonality was computed per sample as the square root of Simpson's diversity index over productive rearrangements. TCRdb retrieved this table from immuneACCESS and kept in-frame rearrangements only. Not all clones are present; in checked studies, unresolved V genes account for under half, and no reason is known for the remainder. The DNA gave D and trimming, while V, J and clone size come from that table. The sample records some 100,000 clones, around 86% of which are singletons. In total, the top ten clones hold about 2.5% of the sample.

The sample consisted of PBMCs or T cells enriched from blood (not recorded which). The receptor's source is a woman between 45 and 60 years old who had recovered from COVID-19.

At the DNA level, the sequence is TGTGCCAGTAGTACTCACATGAACACTGAAGCTTTCTTT. Its protein is CASSTHMNTEAFF. Recombination linked TRBV19 to TRBJ1-1, with an unclear D gene assignment. The germline V gene (reference sequence) gives CDR1 as LNHDA and CDR2 as SQIVND. CDR3 length: 13 amino acids, cysteine to phenylalanine. The entry retains the CDR3 DNA only, 39 bases that are in frame from base 1. V is pared back by 4 bases and J by 0 bases, with 6 bases lying between the germline termini.